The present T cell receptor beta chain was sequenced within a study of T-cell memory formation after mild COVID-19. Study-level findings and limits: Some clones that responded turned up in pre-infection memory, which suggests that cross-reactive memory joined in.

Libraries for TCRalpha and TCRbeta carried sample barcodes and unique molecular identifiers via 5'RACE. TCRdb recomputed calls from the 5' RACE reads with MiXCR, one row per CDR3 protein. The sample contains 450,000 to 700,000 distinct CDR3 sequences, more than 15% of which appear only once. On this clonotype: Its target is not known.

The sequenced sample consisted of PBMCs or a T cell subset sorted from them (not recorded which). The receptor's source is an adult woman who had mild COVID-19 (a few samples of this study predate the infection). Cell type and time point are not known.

The CDR3 coding sequence is TGTGCCAGCAGGCGACAGGGGGCAGAGACCCAGTACTTC. Translated, it gives CASRRQGAETQYF. V usage is TRBV12-3 or TRBV12-4 and J usage is TRBJ2-5; TRBD1 aligns across 10 bases. Trimming at V came to 6 bases and at J to 4 bases, leaving 2 bases not matched to a gene. The CDR3 runs to 13 residues.